This entry lists 8 T cell receptor beta chains sequenced from one sample in a study of control samples from healthy donors and cancer patients. This table comes from immunoSEQ multiplex PCR, and its TCRdb copy is limited to in-frame clones, with some not included. Of approximately 150,000 clones in the sample, 75% to 95% are singletons; the top ten hold roughly 2%. The material sequenced was blood. These receptors all stem from a woman in her 40s in good health.

In regard to this clone: One end of the junction does not line up with germline, which may come from a read error. This rearrangement joins TRBV18 to TRBJ2-6; tentative D call: TRBD1 (5 bases). The V gene's germline CDR1 is KGHSH and CDR2 LQKENI. This CDR3 region has 18 residues. The CDR3 nucleotides are TGTGCCAGCTCACCAAGAATAAGGGGCGGTTCTGGGGCCAACGTCCCGACTTTC. This gives the protein CASSPRIRGGSGANVPTF.

This chain joins TRBV3-1 (or the pseudogene TRBV3-2) and TRBJ1-6; 7 bases map to TRBD1. With V trimmed by 1 base and J by 8 bases, 5 bases remained unmatched. This CDR3 region has 15 residues. Germline V gives CDR1 LGHDT, CDR2 YNNKEL (reference sequence). In DNA, the CDR3 is TGTGCCAGCAGCCAAGGGACAGGCGTGCATTCACCCCTCCACTTT. Encoded protein: CASSQGTGVHSPLHF.

This clone was counted once. The V call is TRBV5-4, the J call TRBJ2-3; D unclear. CDR1 and CDR2 (germline): SGHNT, YYREEE (reference sequence). This CDR3 spans 13 amino acids. V dropped 2 bases and J dropped 5 bases, with 9 bases sitting between them. CDR3 coding DNA: TGTGCCAGCAGCTTCCAGGTTGGAGATACGCAGTATTTT. Encoded protein: CASSFQVGDTQYF. The full variable domain, in which reference TRBV5-4 and TRBJ2-3 provide the parts outside the CDR3, is ETGVTQSPTHLIKTRGQQVTLRCSSQSGHNTVSWYQQALGQGPQFIFQYYREEENGRGNFPPRFSGLQFPNYSSELNVNALELDDSALYLCASSFQVGDTQYFGPGTRLTVL.

This clone occurred a few times. V and J are TRBV4-2 and TRBJ2-3; 9 bases are shared with TRBD2. In germline, CDR1 is LGHNA, CDR2 YNFKEQ. V was clipped by 0 bases and J by 4 bases; unmatched bases: 5. CDR3 length: 16 residues. The CDR3 DNA reads TGTGCCAGCAGCCAAGATTTGCAGCGGGGGGCAGATACGCAGTATTTT. Its protein is CASSQDLQRGADTQYF.

The chain uses TRBV6-5 and TRBJ2-7; TRBD2 is a possible D gene (6 bases). CDR1 and CDR2 from the germline V gene are MNHEY and SVGAGI. The ends were cut back, 0 bases at V and 2 bases at J, with 11 bases in the middle. This CDR3 contains 15 residues. CDR3 amino acids: CASSYSAGLAYEQYF. CDR3 in DNA: TGTGCCAGCAGTTACTCGGCGGGGCTAGCCTACGAGCAGTACTTC.

Regarding this clone: Different DNA sequences within this sample yield the same CDR3. This chain connects TRBV6-5 to TRBJ2-7; the D gene is possibly TRBD1 (6 bases). CDR1 is MNHEY, CDR2 SVGAGI, per germline. The V gene lost 0 bases and the J gene lost 0 bases, with 9 bases spanning the gap. The CDR3 is 15 residues long. The CDR3, as DNA: TGTGCCAGCAGTTACTCGAGGGACACCTCCTACGAGCAGTACTTC. Translated, it gives CASSYSRDTSYEQYF.

This clone was detected once. The CDR3 spells CASSSVVSANYGYTF. CDR3 nucleotide sequence: TGTGCCAGCAGCTCGGTTGTGTCGGCTAACTATGGCTACACCTTC. V gene TRBV5-5 combines with J gene TRBJ1-2; no definite D call. The germline V gene encodes CDR1 SGHKS and CDR2 YYEKEE (reference sequence). The CDR3 consists of 15 residues. The V gene lost 3 bases and the J gene lost 0 bases, with 12 bases spanning the gap.

This chain uses TRBV4-1 with TRBJ2-1; D is possibly TRBD2 (6 bases). In germline, CDR1 is MGHRA, CDR2 YSYEKL. This CDR3 is built from 18 residues. The V gene lost 0 bases and the J gene lost 7 bases, with 22 bases spanning the gap. CDR3 DNA sequence: TGCGCCAGCAGCCAAGAGGGTCGGGGGACCTCTAAAGGGAATGAGCAGTTCTTC. It codes for CASSQEGRGTSKGNEQFF.